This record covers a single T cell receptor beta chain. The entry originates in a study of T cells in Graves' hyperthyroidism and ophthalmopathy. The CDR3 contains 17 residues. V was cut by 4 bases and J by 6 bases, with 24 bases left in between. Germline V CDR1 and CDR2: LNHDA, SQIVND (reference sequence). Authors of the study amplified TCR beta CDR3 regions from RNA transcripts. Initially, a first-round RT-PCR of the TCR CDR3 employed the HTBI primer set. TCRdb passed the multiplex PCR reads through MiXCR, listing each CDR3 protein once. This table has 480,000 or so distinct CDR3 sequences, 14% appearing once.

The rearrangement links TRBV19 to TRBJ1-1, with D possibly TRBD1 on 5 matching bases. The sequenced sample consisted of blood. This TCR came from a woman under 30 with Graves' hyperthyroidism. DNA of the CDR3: TGTGCCAGTAGTACCTCGAGGAGGGGCGGGGTGTATGCTGAAGCTTTCTTT. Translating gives CASSTSRRGGVYAEAFF.